This is a list of T cell receptor beta chains from one sample in a study of cytomegalovirus exposure and HLA in healthy donors. TCRdb's table, derived via immunoSEQ multiplex PCR, lists solely in-frame clones and lacks some. The sample contains about 200,000 clones, 75% to 85% of which appear only once. The sequenced sample consisted of PBMCs. All receptors derive from a woman under 40 in good health and CMV-seropositive. CDR3s include the opening cysteine and the closing phenylalanine or tryptophan. Each record gives: clone size, J gene, D gene, V gene, CDR3 DNA, CDR3 protein. D genes are given only for firm matches. Rows may omit the clone size; those that give it use once, few, many or a size class.

once | TRBJ1-5 | NA | TRBV28 | TGTGCCAGCAGTCGTAGGGTATTCAGGGGACGAGGAAATCAGCCCCAGCATTTT | CASSRRVFRGRGNQPQHF
NA | TRBJ2-1 | NA | TRBV7-2 | TGTGCCAGCAGCCAACATTTTAACAATGAGCAGTTCTTC | CASSQHFNNEQFF
NA | TRBJ2-7 | TRBD1 | TRBV4-2 | TGTGCCAGCAGCCCTCGGACAGGTCAGTACGAGCAGTACTTC | CASSPRTGQYEQYF
NA | TRBJ1-1 | NA | TRBV2 | TGTGCCAGCAGCAGTATCCCCATAAACACTGAAGCTTTCTTT | CASSSIPINTEAFF
few | TRBJ2-7 | NA | TRBV5-1 | TGCGCCAGCAGCTTGGCAGGCAGGGACTACGAGCAGTACTTC | CASSLAGRDYEQYF
NA | TRBJ2-5 | TRBD2 | TRBV19 | TGTGCCAGGTCGACTAGCGGGAGACCCCAAGAGACCCAGTACTTC | CARSTSGRPQETQYF
NA | TRBJ2-3 | TRBD2 | TRBV7-3 | TGTGCCAGCAGCTTAAGTAGCGGGGGTTCCGCAGATACGCAGTATTTT | CASSLSSGGSADTQYF
NA | TRBJ2-7 | NA | TRBV11-3 | TGTGCCAGCAGCCGTGGCGGGGGCCACGAGCAGTACTTC | CASSRGGGHEQYF
few | TRBJ2-7 | NA | TRBV27 | TGTGCCAGCAGGCCGGGATTAGCGCGAGGGGAGCAGTACTTC | CASRPGLARGEQYF
NA | TRBJ1-3 | NA | TRBV13 | TGTGCCAGCAGCTTCTTATCAGGGAGAAACACCATATATTTT | CASSFLSGRNTIYF
NA | TRBJ1-5 | NA | TRBV28 | TGTGCCAGCAGGCATCCTACCTACAGGAACAATCAGCCCCAGCATTTT | CASRHPTYRNNQPQHF
NA | TRBJ2-5 | NA | TRBV25-1 | TGTGCCAGCAGTGAATATGGCCGGCGGGGAGAGACCCAGTACTTC | CASSEYGRRGETQYF
once | TRBJ1-5 | TRBD1 | TRBV2 | TGTGCCAGCTCCGGACAGGGGGCGAGTCAGCCCCAGCATTTT | CASSGQGASQPQHF
NA | TRBJ2-7 | TRBD2 | TRBV7-2 | TGTGCCAGCGCCGGCGGGTTGGCGGGAGAGGGGTACGAGCAGTACTTC | CASAGGLAGEGYEQYF